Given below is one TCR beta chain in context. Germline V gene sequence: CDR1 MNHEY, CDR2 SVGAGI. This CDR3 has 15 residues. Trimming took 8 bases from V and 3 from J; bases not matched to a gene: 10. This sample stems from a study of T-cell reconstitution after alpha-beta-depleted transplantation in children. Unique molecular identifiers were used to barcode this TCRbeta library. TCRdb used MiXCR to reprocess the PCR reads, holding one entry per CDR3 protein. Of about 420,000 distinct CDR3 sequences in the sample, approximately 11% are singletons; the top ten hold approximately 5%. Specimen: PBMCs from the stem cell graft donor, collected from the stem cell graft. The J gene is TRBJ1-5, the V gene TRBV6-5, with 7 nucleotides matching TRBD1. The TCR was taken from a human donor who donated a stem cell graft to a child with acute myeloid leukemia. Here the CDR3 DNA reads TGTGCCAGCGGGGGACCAGGGACAGACAATCAGCCCCAGCATTTT. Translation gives CASGGPGTDNQPQHF.